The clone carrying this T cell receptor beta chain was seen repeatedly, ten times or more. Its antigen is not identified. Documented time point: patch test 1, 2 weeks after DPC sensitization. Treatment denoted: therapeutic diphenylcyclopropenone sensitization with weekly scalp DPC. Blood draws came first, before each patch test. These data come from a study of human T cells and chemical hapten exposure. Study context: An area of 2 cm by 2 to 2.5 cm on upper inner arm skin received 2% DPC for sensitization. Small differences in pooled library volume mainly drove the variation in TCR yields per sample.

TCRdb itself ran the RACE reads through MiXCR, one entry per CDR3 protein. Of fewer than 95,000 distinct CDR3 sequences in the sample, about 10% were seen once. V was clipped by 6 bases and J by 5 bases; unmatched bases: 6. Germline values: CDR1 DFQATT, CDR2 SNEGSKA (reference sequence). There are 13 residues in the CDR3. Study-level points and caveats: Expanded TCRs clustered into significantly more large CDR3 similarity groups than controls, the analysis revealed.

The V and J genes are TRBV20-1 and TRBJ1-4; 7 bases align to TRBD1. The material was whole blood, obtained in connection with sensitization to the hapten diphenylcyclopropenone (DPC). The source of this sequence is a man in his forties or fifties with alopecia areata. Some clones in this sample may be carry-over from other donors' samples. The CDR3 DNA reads TGCAGTGCCAGACAGGGAATGAATGAAAAACTGTTTTTT. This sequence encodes CSARQGMNEKLFF.